A selection of T cell receptor beta chains follows, all from one sample in a study of T cells after posttransplantation cyclophosphamide. Profiling relied on immunoSEQ multiplex PCR, and the TCRdb table lists in-frame clones only, not all of them. This sample has around 34,000 clones and no singletons, with 2% to 3% in the ten largest. The sequencing input was PBMCs. Receptors originate from a man aged 45-65 years in good health, CMV-negative, and a related stem cell transplant donor. Each CDR3 is given with its conserved first and last residue. Fields, in order: clone size, J gene, V gene, D gene, CDR3 protein, CDR3 DNA. The D gene is left open where the match is weak. The listing skips clone size in some rows; elsewhere it reads once, few, many or a size class.

size: many; J: TRBJ2-7; V: TRBV18; D: NA; CDR3: CASSPLQAGYEQYF; DNA: TGTGCCAGCTCACCCTTGCAGGCCGGTTACGAGCAGTACTTC
size: NA; J: TRBJ2-7; V: TRBV6-6; D: NA; CDR3: CASSYSAGLSYEQYF; DNA: TGTGCCAGCAGTTACTCAGCAGGTCTCTCCTACGAGCAGTACTTC
size: many; J: TRBJ2-1; V: TRBV5-1; D: TRBD2; CDR3: CASSLLLAGGGEQFF; DNA: TGCGCCAGCAGCTTGTTGTTAGCGGGAGGTGGTGAGCAGTTCTTC
size: many; J: TRBJ2-1; V: TRBV2; D: TRBD2; CDR3: CASSTTSDNEQFF; DNA: TGTGCCAGCAGTACAACTAGCGACAATGAGCAGTTCTTC
size: many; J: TRBJ1-5; V: TRBV7-2; D: NA; CDR3: CASSLGTMGNQPQHF; DNA: TGTGCCAGCAGCTTGGGGACTATGGGCAATCAGCCCCAGCATTTT
size: many; J: TRBJ1-5; V: TRBV2; D: TRBD1; CDR3: CASSVGTGQPQHF; DNA: TGTGCCAGCAGCGTCGGGACAGGACAGCCCCAGCATTTT
size: many; J: TRBJ2-1; V: TRBV5-1; D: TRBD1; CDR3: CASSLRQGDWEQFF; DNA: TGCGCCAGCAGCTTGCGACAGGGGGACTGGGAGCAGTTCTTC
size: many; J: TRBJ2-7; V: TRBV27; D: NA; CDR3: CASSGTGHSYEQYF; DNA: TGTGCCAGCAGCGGGACGGGACACTCCTACGAGCAGTACTTC
size: few; J: TRBJ2-1; V: TRBV9; D: TRBD2; CDR3: CASSIRTTKREGPSPGSYNEQFF; DNA: TGTGCCAGCAGCATACGGACCACTAAGCGGGAGGGCCCATCTCCGGGCTCCTACAATGAGCAGTTCTTC
size: NA; J: TRBJ2-3; V: TRBV12-5; D: TRBD2; CDR3: CASGRGLAGSTDTQYF; DNA: TGTGCTAGTGGCCGAGGACTAGCGGGAAGCACAGATACGCAGTATTTT
size: many; J: TRBJ1-2; V: TRBV27; D: NA; CDR3: CASRVLGGAPVDGYTF; DNA: TGTGCCAGCCGGGTCCTGGGTGGGGCGCCGGTTGATGGCTACACCTTC
size: many; J: TRBJ2-3; V: TRBV6-1; D: NA; CDR3: CASSVITGDTQYF; DNA: TGTGCCAGCAGTGTGATTACCGGGGATACGCAGTATTTT
size: many; J: TRBJ2-1; V: TRBV28; D: TRBD2; CDR3: CASRLAGGNYNEQFF; DNA: TGTGCCAGCAGGCTAGCGGGAGGGAACTACAATGAGCAGTTCTTC
size: many; J: TRBJ2-5; V: TRBV6-5; D: TRBD1; CDR3: CASRRRTGAQETQYF; DNA: TGTGCCAGCAGGCGACGGACAGGTGCCCAAGAGACCCAGTACTTC
size: many; J: TRBJ2-1; V: TRBV14; D: NA; CDR3: CASSRGPLAFFF; DNA: TGTGCCAGCAGCCGAGGGCCTTTAGCTTTCTTCTTC
size: many; J: TRBJ2-2; V: TRBV10-1; D: TRBD2; CDR3: CASSESGTSGGDTGELFF; DNA: TGCGCCAGCAGTGAGTCGGGAACTAGCGGGGGAGACACCGGGGAGCTGTTTTTT
size: many; J: TRBJ1-4; V: TRBV15; D: TRBD1; CDR3: CATSRARDSNEKLFF; DNA: TGTGCCACCAGCAGAGCCCGGGACAGTAATGAAAAACTGTTTTTT
size: many; J: TRBJ1-2; V: TRBV12-2; D: NA; CDR3: CASGGGKDNYGYTF; DNA: TGTGCAAGCGGGGGGGGCAAAGATAACTATGGCTACACCTTC
size: many; J: TRBJ1-5; V: TRBV5-1; D: NA; CDR3: CASPFILNQPQHF; DNA: TGCGCCAGCCCCTTTATACTCAATCAGCCCCAGCATTTT
size: many; J: TRBJ1-1; V: TRBV7-9; D: NA; CDR3: CASSHSAGGEDTEAFF; DNA: TGTGCCAGCAGCCACTCGGCGGGGGGCGAGGACACTGAAGCTTTCTTT
size: many; J: TRBJ1-1; V: TRBV12-5; D: TRBD1; CDR3: CASGLKTGGVPTEAFF; DNA: TGTGCTAGTGGTTTAAAGACAGGGGGCGTCCCCACTGAAGCTTTCTTT
size: NA; J: TRBJ2-1; V: TRBV10-1; D: TRBD2; CDR3: CASSEEAGDFYNEQFF; DNA: TGCGCCAGCAGCGAGGAAGCGGGAGATTTCTACAATGAGCAGTTCTTC
size: many; J: TRBJ1-1; V: TRBV10-2; D: TRBD1; CDR3: CASSAGTANTEAFF; DNA: TGCGCCAGCAGTGCCGGGACAGCGAACACTGAAGCTTTCTTT
size: few; J: TRBJ1-2; V: TRBV28; D: TRBD1; CDR3: CASSSGTGLGGYTF; DNA: TGTGCCAGCAGTTCTGGGACAGGGCTGGGTGGCTACACCTTC
size: many; J: TRBJ2-7; V: TRBV5-6; D: TRBD2; CDR3: CASSFLAGVNYEQYF; DNA: TGTGCCAGCAGCTTCCTAGCGGGGGTGAACTACGAGCAGTACTTC
size: many; J: TRBJ2-1; V: TRBV30; D: TRBD2; CDR3: CAWSRKGLADNEQFF; DNA: TGTGCCTGGAGTAGAAAGGGACTAGCAGACAATGAGCAGTTCTTC
size: many; J: TRBJ2-3; V: TRBV27; D: NA; CDR3: CASSLKRPTDTQYF; DNA: TGTGCCAGCAGTTTAAAGCGGCCCACAGATACGCAGTATTTT
size: many; J: TRBJ2-7; V: TRBV4-2; D: NA; CDR3: CASSQEQPSSYYEQYF; DNA: TGTGCCAGCAGCCAAGAACAGCCATCAAGCTACTACGAGCAGTACTTC
size: many; J: TRBJ2-2; V: TRBV7-3; D: NA; CDR3: CASSLGPRNTGELFF; DNA: TGTGCCAGCAGCTTAGGGCCCAGAAACACCGGGGAGCTGTTTTTT
size: many; J: TRBJ2-5; V: TRBV9; D: NA; CDR3: CASSVGAKETQYF; DNA: TGTGCCAGCAGCGTAGGGGCAAAAGAGACCCAGTACTTC
size: many; J: TRBJ1-1; V: TRBV18; D: TRBD1; CDR3: CASSPTVQGQRMTEAFF; DNA: TGTGCCAGCTCACCGACGGTACAGGGGCAGAGGATGACTGAAGCTTTCTTT
size: many; J: TRBJ2-1; V: TRBV19; D: TRBD2; CDR3: CASSTRTSGRIDEQFF; DNA: TGTGCCAGTAGTACTCGGACTAGCGGGAGGATCGATGAGCAGTTCTTC
size: many; J: TRBJ1-1; V: TRBV7-8; D: NA; CDR3: CASSLDTLRVFF; DNA: TGTGCCAGCAGCTTGGATACTCTCAGGGTGTTCTTT
size: NA; J: TRBJ2-1; V: TRBV6-7; D: TRBD2; CDR3: CASSYSGLATEQFF; DNA: TGTGCCAGCAGTTACTCGGGACTAGCAACTGAGCAGTTCTTC
size: NA; J: TRBJ2-5; V: TRBV9; D: NA; CDR3: CASSVARELGETQYF; DNA: TGTGCCAGCAGCGTAGCTCGGGAGTTGGGTGAGACCCAGTACTTC
size: many; J: TRBJ2-2; V: TRBV18; D: TRBD1; CDR3: CASSRTGKGTGELFF; DNA: TGTGCCAGCTCACGGACAGGGAAAGGCACCGGGGAGCTGTTTTTT
size: many; J: TRBJ1-2; V: TRBV6-5; D: NA; CDR3: CASSPGSVVGYTF; DNA: TGTGCCAGCAGCCCTGGGAGCGTAGTTGGCTACACCTTC
size: many; J: TRBJ2-1; V: TRBV7-9; D: TRBD1; CDR3: CASSLVGDSRYNEQFF; DNA: TGTGCCAGCAGCTTAGTGGGGGACAGCCGGTACAATGAGCAGTTCTTC
size: many; J: TRBJ2-2; V: TRBV2; D: NA; CDR3: CAIRGNTGELFF; DNA: TGTGCCATCCGGGGTAACACCGGGGAGCTGTTTTTT
size: few; J: TRBJ2-3; V: TRBV7-3; D: NA; CDR3: CASSSSLATDTQYF; DNA: TGTGCCAGCAGCTCCAGTCTAGCGACAGATACGCAGTATTTT
size: many; J: TRBJ2-2; V: TRBV5-8; D: TRBD1; CDR3: CASSLEGDRAGELFF; DNA: TGTGCCAGCAGCTTGGAAGGCGACAGGGCCGGGGAGCTGTTTTTT
size: many; J: TRBJ1-2; V: TRBV7-9; D: TRBD1; CDR3: CASSFSGGTGGGGYTF; DNA: TGTGCCAGCAGCTTCAGCGGCGGGACAGGGGGCGGTGGCTACACCTTC
size: many; J: TRBJ2-7; V: TRBV5-7; D: NA; CDR3: CARSRRRLYEQYF; DNA: TGTGCCCGCTCTCGGCGGAGACTCTACGAGCAGTACTTC
size: many; J: TRBJ1-1; V: TRBV7-6; D: TRBD1; CDR3: CASSFDRDTEAFF; DNA: TGTGCCAGCAGCTTTGACAGGGACACTGAAGCTTTCTTT
size: many; J: TRBJ2-3; V: TRBV7-9; D: TRBD2; CDR3: CASSRTSGIGDTQYF; DNA: TGTGCCAGCAGCCGGACTAGCGGGATAGGGGATACGCAGTATTTT
size: many; J: TRBJ2-5; V: TRBV5-1; D: NA; CDR3: CASSLGEREETQYF; DNA: TGCGCCAGCAGCTTGGGGGAGAGGGAAGAGACCCAGTACTTC
size: many; J: TRBJ2-1; V: TRBV27; D: TRBD2; CDR3: CASSFGTSNEQFF; DNA: TGTGCCAGCAGTTTCGGGACTAGCAATGAGCAGTTCTTC
size: many; J: TRBJ1-1; V: TRBV5-1; D: NA; CDR3: CASSLNQGGYGTEAFF; DNA: TGCGCCAGCAGCTTGAACCAGGGAGGGTATGGCACTGAAGCTTTCTTT